This entry describes one TCR beta chain. Its antigen is unknown. With the Oncomine TCR Beta short-read assay, DNA from cultured CD4+ T cells was sequenced. TCRdb re-analysed the PCR reads in MiXCR, keeping a single row per CDR3 protein. This sample has over 20,000 distinct CDR3 sequences, with more than 25% found just once. This sample was taken from a study of vaccination and CD4 T cells after COVID-19. At the level of the study: Post-diagnosis, post-COVID samples were collected after a median 101 days, ranging 35 to 161. General study findings and limits: Median reactive clonotypes, those recognizing SARS-CoV-2, rose from about 22 to 38, not significantly.

Time point meaning: late sampling 161 to 241 days after vaccination in a few convalescent patients. Treatment noted: roughly 10-day PBMC culture with coronavirus spike peptide pools or control peptides (ViraFEST assay). Per-well cultures of 2 million to 2.5 million PBMCs received around 9.9 IU/ml IL-2 and around 10 ug/ml peptide pools. The V end was cut by 5 bases, the J end by 6 bases, with 14 bases between. The germline V gene encodes CDR1 LNHDA and CDR2 SQIVND (reference sequence). The CDR3 is made up of 13 amino acids. The J gene is TRBJ2-7, the V gene TRBV19; D remains ambiguous. This TCR derives from a human donor who had recovered from COVID-19. The sample consisted of CD4+ T cells from blood, cultured in vitro, taken about 7 months after SARS-CoV-2 vaccination. CDR3 protein: CASSDEVLGEQYF. DNA of the CDR3: TGTGCCAGTAGTGATGAGGTCTTGGGCGAGCAGTACTTC.